Reported below is one TCR beta chain. This sample was taken from a study of blood T cell repertoires in COVID-19. The repertoire was sequenced with immunoSEQ multiplex PCR; TCRdb's copy has only in-frame clones and lacks some. The data contain under 350,000 clones, approximately 90% of them singletons. This CDR3 comprises 13 residues. Germline V gives CDR1 SGHNT, CDR2 YENEEA. V lost 11 bases, J lost 3 bases, and 10 bases stayed unmatched. Sequencing was performed on peripheral blood. This clonotype was sampled from a man aged 18-30 years with active or convalescent COVID-19. The chain links TRBV11-3 to TRBJ2-7; 7 nucleotides align to TRBD2. CDR3 in amino acids: CACSLAEGYEQYF. The CDR3 region has the DNA TGTGCCTGCTCGCTAGCGGAGGGCTACGAGCAGTACTTC.